One and the same sample provided the 12 T cell receptor beta chains below, sequenced in a study of blood T cell repertoires in COVID-19. The data were produced by immunoSEQ multiplex PCR, yet TCRdb's version contains in-frame clones alone and is incomplete. This sample has about 200,000 clones, with 70% to 90% found just once. The sequencing sample was made of peripheral blood. The receptors derive from a man aged 18 to 30 with active or convalescent COVID-19.

The chain recombines TRBV3-1 (or the pseudogene TRBV3-2) with TRBJ2-2; D is uncertain. Deletions cut 0 bases from V and 6 bases from J, with 5 bases between. Germline-derived CDR1 and CDR2 are LGHDT and YNNKEL (reference sequence). This CDR3 contains 13 residues. The CDR3 sequence: CASSQDQAGELFF. Here the CDR3 DNA reads TGTGCCAGCAGCCAAGATCAGGCCGGGGAGCTGTTTTTT.

This chain uses TRBV6-5 with TRBJ2-5; 7 positions agree with TRBD1. CDR1 is MNHEY, CDR2 SVGAGI, per germline. The CDR3 totals 11 residues. The CDR3: CSTNRGQTQYF. The CDR3 bases are TGTTCAACTAACAGGGGCCAGACCCAGTACTTC.

This clone was observed a single time. J is TRBJ1-2 and V is TRBV27, with TRBD1 identical over 9 bases. V trimming: 5 bases; J trimming: 6 bases; junction bases outside the gene matches: 7. Germline values: CDR1 MNHEY, CDR2 SMNVEV (reference sequence). CDR3 length equals 14 residues. CDR3 sequence reads: CASSPGTGTDGYTF. For the CDR3, the DNA is TGTGCCAGCAGTCCTGGGACAGGGACGGATGGCTACACCTTC.

This clone was recorded a few times. The rearrangement joins TRBV27 to TRBJ1-1; D uncertain. V was trimmed by 10 bases and J by 7 bases, leaving 25 bases between them. The CDR3 is 15 amino acids. The germline CDR1 and CDR2 sequences are MNHEY and SMNVEV (reference sequence). CDR3 bases: TGTGCCACTAACTACTACAACAGTGCCGGGGATGAAGCTTTCTTT. Its protein is CATNYYNSAGDEAFF.

This clone was detected once. The rearrangement joins TRBV28 to TRBJ1-3; TRBD1 might be the D (6 bases). The CDR3 is 13 residues long. CDR1 MDHEN and CDR2 SYDVKM come from the germline V gene. With 7 bases removed from V and 2 bases from J, the gap between germline ends came to 9 bases. The CDR3 region has the DNA TGTGCCAGCAATCCAGGGGCTGGAAACACCATATATTTT. This sequence encodes CASNPGAGNTIYF.

The chain couples TRBV2 to TRBJ2-1; no firm D call. Germline lookup yields CDR1 SNHLY and CDR2 FYNNEI. This CDR3 comprises 15 residues. Deletions cut 5 bases from V and 2 bases from J, with 13 bases between. CDR3 DNA: TGTGCCAGCAGTTCCACTCGCGGTCCCTACAATGAGCAGTTCTTC. The encoded protein is CASSSTRGPYNEQFF.

V gene TRBV5-6 combines with J gene TRBJ2-1; the D is unclear. The germline gives CDR1 SGHDT, CDR2 YYEEEE. V was pared by 0 bases and J by 6 bases, with 13 bases between. The CDR3 has 15 amino acids. The CDR3 DNA reads TGTGCCAGCAGCTTGGTGCCAGCGCAGACCAATGAGCAGTTCTTC. Protein sequence: CASSLVPAQTNEQFF. The variable domain in full, with the rest retrieved from reference TRBV5-6 and TRBJ2-1, is DAGVTQSPTHLIKTRGQQVTLRCSPKSGHDTVSWYQQALGQGPQFIFQYYEEEERQRGNFPDRFSGHQFPNYSSELNVNALLLGDSALYLCASSLVPAQTNEQFFGPGTRLTVL.

The chain couples TRBV28 to TRBJ2-1, with 11 bases fitting TRBD2. There are 13 residues in the CDR3. V was clipped by 6 bases and J by 6 bases; unmatched bases: 1. Looked up from germline, CDR1 is MDHEN and CDR2 is SYDVKM. CDR3 region: CASRLAGGNEQFF. CDR3 bases: TGTGCCAGCAGGCTAGCGGGAGGCAATGAGCAGTTCTTC.

In this sample, this clone turned up once. This sequence joins TRBV7-8 and TRBJ1-5; no firm D call. V lost 0 bases, J lost 2 bases, and 11 bases lay in between. The germline CDR1 and CDR2 sequences are SGHVS and FQNEAQ. The CDR3 is made up of 16 amino acids. This CDR3 is CASSLAGFGGNQPQHF. The CDR3 nucleotides read TGTGCCAGCAGCTTAGCCGGGTTTGGAGGCAATCAGCCCCAGCATTTT.

The genes are TRBV29-1 and TRBJ1-1; TRBD1 matches 7 bases. This CDR3 is built from 19 residues. The ends lost 6 bases at V and 1 base at J; junction bases unmatched: 23. Germline V lookup: CDR1 SQVTM, CDR2 ANQGSEA. The CDR3 nucleotides read TGCAGCGTCCAACCTGCCCTTGGACAGGTCCCAGGTTGGAACACTGAAGCTTTCTTT. Its protein is CSVQPALGQVPGWNTEAFF. Combining the CDR3 with reference TRBV29-1 and TRBJ1-1 gives the whole variable domain SAVISQKPSRDICQRGTSLTIQCQVDSQVTMMFWYRQQPGQSLTLIATANQGSEATYESGFVIDKFPISRPNLTFSTLTVSNMSPEDSSIYLCSVQPALGQVPGWNTEAFFGQGTRLTVV.

The rearrangement links TRBV27 to TRBJ1-5; perhaps TRBD1 as D (6 bases). Per germline, CDR1 MNHEY and CDR2 SMNVEV (reference sequence). Trimming removed 5 bases at V and 7 bases at J, with 21 bases between. This CDR3 has 16 residues. The CDR3 sequence: CASSQTGSLRSQPQHF. The CDR3 DNA is TGTGCCAGCAGTCAAACAGGGAGCCTCAGGTCCCAGCCCCAGCATTTT.

V is TRBV6-5 and J is TRBJ2-2; D unresolved. Looked up from germline, CDR1 is MNHEY and CDR2 is SVGAGI. This CDR3 has 14 amino acids. V was clipped by 3 bases and J by 3 bases, with 8 bases between them. The CDR3 loop is CASSYLGYTGELFF. The CDR3 bases are TGTGCCAGCAGTTATCTCGGGTACACCGGGGAGCTGTTTTTT.